This paragraph covers one T cell receptor (beta chain) sequence. No antigen is known for it. Donors were all healthy Caucasians. This record comes from a study of identical twins. Broader study findings: Beta clonotypes that were abundant in cord blood contained fewer insertions, a pattern absent from memory repertoires. Conclusions relied on cross-sectional statistical analysis, not following the same donors.

The CDR3 sequence is 15 residues long. CDR1 is MNHEY, CDR2 SVGEGT, per germline. V lost 5 bases to trimming and J lost 1 base, with 12 bases between them. In TCRdb, the 5' RACE reads were re-called with MiXCR into one record per CDR3 protein. Seen here are about 730,000 distinct CDR3 sequences, 21% observed once, and the top ten hold approximately 4.3%. The sample also formed part of further work on T cells expressing NK-cell markers. According to that study: HCMV seropositivity characterized seven of the eight sequenced donors, and seronegativity one.

The V and J genes are TRBV6-2 or TRBV6-3 and TRBJ1-5; TRBD1 is a possible D gene (5 bases). This sequence originates from a woman aged 18 to 35 in good health. Input material: PBMCs. As DNA, the CDR3 is TGTGCCAGCAGTAGGGGAGCTTTAAGCAATCAGCCCCAGCATTTT. This codes for CASSRGALSNQPQHF.